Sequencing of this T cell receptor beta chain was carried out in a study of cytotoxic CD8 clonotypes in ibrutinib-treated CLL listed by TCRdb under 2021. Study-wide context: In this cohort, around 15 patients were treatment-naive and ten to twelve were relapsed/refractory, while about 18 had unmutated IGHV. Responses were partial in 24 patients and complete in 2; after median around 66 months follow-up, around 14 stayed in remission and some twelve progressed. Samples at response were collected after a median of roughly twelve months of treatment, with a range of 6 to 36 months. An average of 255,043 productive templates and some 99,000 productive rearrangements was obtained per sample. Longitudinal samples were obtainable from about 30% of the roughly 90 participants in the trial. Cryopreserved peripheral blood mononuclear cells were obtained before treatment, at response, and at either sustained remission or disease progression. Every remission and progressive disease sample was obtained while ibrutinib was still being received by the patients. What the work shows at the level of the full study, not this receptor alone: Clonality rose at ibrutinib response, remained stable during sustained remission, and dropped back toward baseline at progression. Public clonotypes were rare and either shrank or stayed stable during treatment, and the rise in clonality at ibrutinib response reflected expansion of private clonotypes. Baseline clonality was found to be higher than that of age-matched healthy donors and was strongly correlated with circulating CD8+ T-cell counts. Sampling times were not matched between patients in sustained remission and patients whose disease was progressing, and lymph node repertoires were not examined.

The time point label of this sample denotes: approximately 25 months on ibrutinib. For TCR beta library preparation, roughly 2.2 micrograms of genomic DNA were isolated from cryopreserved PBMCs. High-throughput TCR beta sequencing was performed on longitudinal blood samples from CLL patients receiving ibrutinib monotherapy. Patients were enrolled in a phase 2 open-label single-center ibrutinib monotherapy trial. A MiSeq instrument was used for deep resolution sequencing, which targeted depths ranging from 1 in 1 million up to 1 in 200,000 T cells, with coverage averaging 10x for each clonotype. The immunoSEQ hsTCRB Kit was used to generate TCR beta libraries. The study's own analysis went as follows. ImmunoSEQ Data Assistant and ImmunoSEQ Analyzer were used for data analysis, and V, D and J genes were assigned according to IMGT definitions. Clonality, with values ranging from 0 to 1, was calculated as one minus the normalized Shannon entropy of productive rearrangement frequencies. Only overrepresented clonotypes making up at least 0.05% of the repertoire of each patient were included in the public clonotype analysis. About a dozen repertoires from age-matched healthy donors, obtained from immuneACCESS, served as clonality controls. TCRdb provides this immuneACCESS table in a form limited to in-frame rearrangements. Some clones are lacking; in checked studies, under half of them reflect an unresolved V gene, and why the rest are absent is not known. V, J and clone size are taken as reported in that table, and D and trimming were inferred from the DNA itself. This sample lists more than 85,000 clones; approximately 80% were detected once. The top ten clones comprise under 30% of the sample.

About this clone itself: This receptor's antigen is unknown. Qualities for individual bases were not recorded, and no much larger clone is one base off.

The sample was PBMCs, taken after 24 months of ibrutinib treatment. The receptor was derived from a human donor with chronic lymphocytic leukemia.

Here the CDR3 is given as CASSQRLAGSEQYF. The nucleotide sequence reads TGTGCCAGCAGCCAAAGACTAGCGGGATCCGAGCAGTACTTC. In this chain, TRBV14 is recombined with TRBJ2-7, and 11 bases in between align with TRBD2. Looking up the germline V gene yields CDR1 SGHDN and CDR2 FVKESK. Including the terminal cysteine and phenylalanine, the CDR3 comprises 14 residues. Here the CDR3 DNA is all that survives: 42 bases in frame from base 1. The V end gives up 2 bases and the J end 6 bases, leaving 3 bases in the junction not matched to a gene. When the CDR3 is completed using the reference TRBV14 and TRBJ2-7 genes on either side, the full variable domain is EAGVTQFPSHSVIEKGQTVTLRCDPISGHDNLYWYRRVMGKEIKFLLHFVKESKQDESGMPNNRFLAERTGGTYSTLKVQPAELEDSGVYFCASSQRLAGSEQYFGPGTRLTVT.